These 20 T cell receptor beta chains were all obtained from the same sample, sequenced in a study of beta chain features in type 1 diabetes. Expressed TCRB transcripts were sequenced after all isolated RNA was converted to cDNA. Assay: immunoSEQ multiplex PCR; the TCRdb copy retains only in-frame clones and omits some. This table holds 600,000 or so clones, around 15% found once. Whole-study findings and limits: A moderate, significant TCRB CDR3 shortening appeared in type 1 diabetes across four CD4+ subsets.

The antigens these receptors bind are not known. What was sequenced was naive CD4+ T cells from blood. All receptors derive from a man between 18 and 35 years old with type 1 diabetes.

This clone was seen a few times. This chain uses TRBV7-9 with TRBJ1-4; D unresolved. Trimming stripped 7 bases from V and 8 bases from J, with 14 bases between. Looked up from germline, CDR1 is SEHNR and CDR2 is FQNEAQ (reference sequence). This CDR3 comprises 13 residues. CDR3 coding DNA: TGTGCCAGCATAGGACGGGAAGGGGAAAAACTGTTTTTT. Protein sequence: CASIGREGEKLFF.

This clone turned up a few times. This chain connects TRBV19 to TRBJ2-5; D unresolved. This CDR3 is built from 13 residues. From germline, CDR1 is LNHDA and CDR2 SQIVND (reference sequence). V lost 7 bases, J lost 1 base, and 10 bases lay in between. For the CDR3, the DNA is TGTGCCAGTAACCTAAGGAGCCAAGAGACCCAGTACTTC. Translated, it gives CASNLRSQETQYF.

As to this clone: Other DNA sequences of this sample code for an identical CDR3. The chain carries TRBV18 and TRBJ2-5; D gene uncertain. Germline lookup yields CDR1 KGHSH and CDR2 LQKENI. The CDR3 extends over 11 amino acids. The germline V and J ends were trimmed by 3 bases and 5 bases, with 4 bases remaining between them. CDR3: CASSPGETQYF. The CDR3 region has the DNA TGTGCCAGCTCACCCGGCGAGACCCAGTACTTC.

The chain couples TRBV7-2 to TRBJ1-1; TRBD1 aligns across 8 bases. The CDR3 sequence is 13 residues long. The V gene's germline CDR1 is SGHTA and CDR2 FQGNSA. V lost 4 bases, J lost 7 bases, and 5 bases stayed unmatched. This chain's CDR3 is CASSSWTGNEAFF. CDR3 nucleotides: TGTGCCAGCAGCTCGTGGACAGGGAATGAAGCTTTCTTT.

CDR3 coding DNA: TGTGCCAGCAGCAGGGGACAGGGGGATTCACCCCTCCACTTT. Translation: CASSRGQGDSPLHF. The genes are TRBV25-1 and TRBJ1-6, with 11 bases fitting TRBD1. The J segment lost 8 bases and the V segment lost 6 bases, leaving 3 bases of the junction unmatched. Per the germline V gene, CDR1 is MGHDK and CDR2 is SYGVNS. CDR3 length: 14 residues.

The J gene is TRBJ1-2, the V gene TRBV18; D gene unclear. V lost 3 bases, J lost 8 bases, and 22 bases lay in between. The CDR3 spans 16 residues. The germline V gene has CDR1 KGHSH and CDR2 LQKENI. The CDR3 DNA sequence: TGTGCCAGCTCACCTGTCGCGGCTTCGGGAAATGGAGGCTACACCTTC. Translated: CASSPVAASGNGGYTF.

The V and J genes are TRBV7-2 and TRBJ2-1, with D possibly TRBD1 on 6 matching bases. Between the trimmed V and J ends, which lost 5 bases and 8 bases, there was a span of 16 bases. The length of the CDR3 is 14 residues. Germline lookup yields CDR1 SGHTA and CDR2 FQGNSA. CDR3 amino acids: CASSPPGVQDEQFF. CDR3 bases: TGTGCCAGCAGCCCCCCAGGGGTACAAGATGAGCAGTTCTTC.

DNA for the CDR3: TGTGCCAGCAGTTACCAGGGTTTCCCCTACGAGCAGTACTTC. This codes for CASSYQGFPYEQYF. V gene TRBV6-5 combines with J gene TRBJ2-7; possible D gene TRBD1, 5 bases. The CDR3 runs to 14 residues. Trimming stripped 2 bases from V and 2 bases from J, with 10 bases between. The germline CDR1 and CDR2 sequences are MNHEY and SVGAGI.

The V call is TRBV5-1, the J call TRBJ1-5; no clear D gene. This CDR3 spans 15 amino acids. The germline V and J ends were trimmed by 2 bases and 4 bases, with 13 bases remaining between them. Germline CDR1 and CDR2: SGHRS and YFSETQ. The CDR3 bases are TGCGCCAGCAGCTTCGATAGGGAGGATAATCAGCCCCAGCATTTT. Its translation: CASSFDREDNQPQHF.

The chain recombines TRBV21-1 with TRBJ2-6. TRBV21-1 is reported as a pseudogene. This CDR3 has 19 amino acids. The CDR3, as DNA: TGTGCCAGCAGCAGGGGACGGAGTAGGCGTGGAGCTGGGGCCAACGTCCTGACTTTC. Translated: CASSRGRSRRGAGANVLTF.

The chain employs TRBV4-3 and TRBJ2-7; 11 nucleotides agree with TRBD1. CDR3 length: 16 amino acids. V was clipped by 0 bases and J by 6 bases; unmatched bases: 7. CDR1 and CDR2 from the germline V gene are LGHNA and YSLEER. In nucleotides, the CDR3 is TGCGCCAGCAGCCAAGAGTGGAGGACAGGGGGCACCGAGCAGTACTTC. This translates into CASSQEWRTGGTEQYF.

The rearrangement links TRBV30 to TRBJ2-7; D unclear. Between the trimmed V and J ends, which lost 3 bases and 3 bases, there was a span of 15 bases. CDR3 length: 14 residues. In germline, CDR1 is GTSNPN, CDR2 SVGIG (reference sequence). DNA of the CDR3: TGTGCCTGGAGGAAACCCCAGGCCAACTACGAGCAGTACTTC. Residues: CAWRKPQANYEQYF. The full variable domain, in which reference TRBV30 and TRBJ2-7 provide the parts outside the CDR3, is SQTIHQWPATLVQPVGSPLSLECTVEGTSNPNLYWYRQAAGRGLQLLFYSVGIGQISSEVPQNLSASRPQDRQFILSSKKLLLSDSGFYLCAWRKPQANYEQYFGPGTRLTVT.

This chain uses TRBV18 with TRBJ2-7; 10 bases match TRBD1. The CDR3 has 15 amino acids. The V gene end was trimmed by 3 bases and the J gene end by 1 base; junction bases not matched to a gene: 3. The germline V gene has CDR1 KGHSH and CDR2 LQKENI. DNA for the CDR3: TGTGCCAGCTCACCGGGGGGACAGGGGTCCTACGAGCAGTACTTC. Its protein is CASSPGGQGSYEQYF.

This clone was detected a few times. The chain recombines TRBV6-1 with TRBJ2-3; 7 bases map to TRBD2. Looked up from germline, CDR1 is MNHNS and CDR2 is SASEGT. V lost 9 bases and J lost 2; bases outside the gene matches: 5. The length of the CDR3 is 13 residues. The CDR3: CARGGGPTDTQYF. CDR3 bases: TGTGCCAGGGGCGGGGGACCCACAGATACGCAGTATTTT.

This clone turned up a few times. The V call is TRBV11-1, the J call TRBJ2-2; 11 positions agree with TRBD2. CDR1 is SGHAT and CDR2 is FQDESV in the germline V gene (reference sequence). The CDR3 consists of 16 residues. The trim removed 5 bases at V and 5 bases at J, leaving 7 bases unmatched. The chain's CDR3 is CASSMGLAGGTGELFF. DNA of the CDR3: TGTGCCAGCAGCATGGGGCTAGCGGGGGGAACCGGGGAGCTGTTTTTT.

This clone was observed a handful of times. The sample has other DNA sequences that encode this CDR3 too. The J gene is TRBJ2-1, the V gene TRBV5-1, with TRBD1 matching over 9 bases. Trimming cost V 4 bases and J 4 bases; bases outside gene matches: 3. The CDR3 totals 14 residues. Germline CDR1 is SGHRS and CDR2 is YFSETQ. The CDR3 is CASSAGQGYNEQFF. The DNA for the CDR3 is TGCGCCAGCAGCGCGGGACAGGGATACAATGAGCAGTTCTTC.

J is TRBJ2-6 and V is TRBV12-5; the match to TRBD1 covers 9 bases. After removal of 2 bases from V and 4 bases from J, the junction contained 15 bases not matched to a gene. The CDR3 contains 20 residues. Germline V gene sequence: CDR1 LGHNT, CDR2 FRNRAP. For the CDR3, the DNA is TGTGCTAGTGGTTTGACGTACCGGGACAGGGATGAGATGGGGGCCAACGTCCTGACTTTC. Translation: CASGLTYRDRDEMGANVLTF.

This clone came up a few times. V is TRBV2 and J is TRBJ1-1; TRBD1 agrees at 7 bases. In germline, CDR1 is SNHLY, CDR2 FYNNEI. This CDR3 spans 19 amino acids. The ends lost 5 bases at V and 0 bases at J; junction bases unmatched: 18. In DNA, the CDR3 is TGTGCCAGCAGTTATGATCGGACAGGCTATAGGGTAATGAACACTGAAGCTTTCTTT. Translation gives CASSYDRTGYRVMNTEAFF. Complete variable domain (other parts from reference TRBV2 and TRBJ1-1): EPEVTQTPSHQVTQMGQEVILRCVPISNHLYFYWYRQILGQKVEFLVSFYNNEISEKSEIFDDQFSVERPDGSNFTLKIRSTKLEDSAMYFCASSYDRTGYRVMNTEAFFGQGTRLTVV.

The V gene is TRBV5-1, the J gene TRBJ1-4; weak D call: TRBD1 (6 bases). This CDR3 spans 13 amino acids. Trimming pared 1 base from V and 6 bases from J, leaving 7 bases between. Germline CDR1 SGHRS, CDR2 YFSETQ. The CDR3 region is CASSLRGDEKLFF. The DNA for the CDR3 is TGCGCCAGCAGCTTGAGGGGGGATGAAAAACTGTTTTTT.

The chain has TRBV30 and TRBJ2-7, with 8 bases that match TRBD1. The V segment lost 2 bases and the J segment 0 bases; nucleotides outside the gene matches: 6. Germline-derived CDR1 and CDR2 are GTSNPN and SVGIG (reference sequence). This CDR3 is 15 amino acids long. This chain's CDR3 is CAWSYGQGRSYEQYF. The CDR3 DNA is TGTGCCTGGAGTTACGGACAGGGTCGCTCCTACGAGCAGTACTTC.